This is a list of T cell receptor beta chains from one sample in a study of blood T cell repertoires in COVID-19. Data came from immunoSEQ multiplex PCR; TCRdb stores just in-frame clones and leaves some out. The sample holds about 210,000 clones, around 88% seen once. Sequenced input: PBMCs or T cells enriched from blood (not recorded which). Receptor source: a woman in her forties with acute COVID-19. CDR3s include the opening cysteine and the closing phenylalanine or tryptophan. D genes are given only for firm matches. Clone size is given for some rows only: seen once, a few or many times, or a class if the clone is expanded.

size: .
D: .
V: TRBV5-4
J: TRBJ1-2
DNA: TGTGCCAGCAGCCCCCTGGACACTATTAACTATGGCTACACCTTC
CDR3: CASSPLDTINYGYTF

size: .
D: TRBD2
V: TRBV19
J: TRBJ2-1
DNA: TGTGCCAGTAGTATTACAGCGGGGGCCAACAATGAGCAGTTCTTC
CDR3: CASSITAGANNEQFF

size: .
D: .
V: TRBV10-2
J: TRBJ1-2
DNA: TGCGCCAGCAGTGGCCGCGGCTATGGCTACACCTTC
CDR3: CASSGRGYGYTF

size: .
D: .
V: TRBV2
J: TRBJ2-1
DNA: TGTGCCAGCCGCGACACTCCCGCCTACAATGAGCAGTTCTTC
CDR3: CASRDTPAYNEQFF

size: .
D: .
V: TRBV19
J: TRBJ1-2
DNA: TGTGCCAGTAGTACAGGGGTAAACTATGGCTACACCTTC
CDR3: CASSTGVNYGYTF

size: .
D: .
V: TRBV6-2/TRBV6-3
J: TRBJ2-7
DNA: TGTGCCAGCAGCCGGGGCCTTGACGAGCAGTACTTC
CDR3: CASSRGLDEQYF

size: once
D: .
V: TRBV18
J: TRBJ1-1
DNA: TGTGCCAGCTCATCCTCTCAGGGTAGGACTGAAGCTTTCTTT
CDR3: CASSSSQGRTEAFF

size: .
D: .
V: TRBV7-9
J: TRBJ1-1
DNA: TGTGCCAGCAGCTTAGGTAGGGGCATGAACACTGAAGCTTTCTTT
CDR3: CASSLGRGMNTEAFF

size: .
D: .
V: TRBV18
J: TRBJ1-2
DNA: TGTGCCAGCTCACCTCCGGAGGGGTATCGTGGCTACACCTTC
CDR3: CASSPPEGYRGYTF

size: .
D: TRBD1
V: TRBV5-1
J: TRBJ2-7
DNA: TGCGCCAGCAGCTCCACACCGGGGGACAGGGGCGAGCAGTACTTC
CDR3: CASSSTPGDRGEQYF

size: .
D: .
V: TRBV29-1
J: TRBJ1-2
DNA: TGCAGCGTTGGGGTAGGGCAGGGATTAAACTATGGCTACACCTTC
CDR3: CSVGVGQGLNYGYTF

size: .
D: TRBD1
V: TRBV2
J: TRBJ2-7
DNA: TGTGCCAGCAGCGGGACAGGGGGCGAGCAGTACTTC
CDR3: CASSGTGGEQYF

size: once
D: TRBD1
V: TRBV5-1
J: TRBJ2-3
DNA: TGCGCCAGCAGCTTGGGATCGACAGGGGCAGATACGCAGTATTTT
CDR3: CASSLGSTGADTQYF

size: .
D: .
V: TRBV5-1
J: TRBJ1-6
DNA: TGCGCCAGCAGGCCCGGAGGACCTGGACGTCCACCCCTCCACTTT
CDR3: CASRPGGPGRPPLHF

size: .
D: .
V: TRBV24-1
J: TRBJ2-2
DNA: TGTGCCACCAGTGATCGGACTGCGGCGGCCGGGGAGCTGTTTTTT
CDR3: CATSDRTAAAGELFF

size: .
D: TRBD1
V: TRBV30
J: TRBJ2-1
DNA: TGTGCCTGGAGCCCATTTGGGACAGGGTCATCAGTACACAATGAGCAGTTCTTC
CDR3: CAWSPFGTGSSVHNEQFF

size: .
D: .
V: TRBV5-1
J: TRBJ2-3
DNA: TGCGCCAGCAGCCTGGGACTGGGTCAAACGCAGTATTTT
CDR3: CASSLGLGQTQYF

size: .
D: .
V: TRBV11-2
J: TRBJ2-3
DNA: TGTGCCAGCAGCTTAGTAGGGCAGGGGCGCCGGGAGGAACAGTATTTT
CDR3: CASSLVGQGRREEQYF